This TCR beta chain emerged from a study of Tregs in tolerant kidney transplant recipients. Profiled with immunoSEQ multiplex PCR; TCRdb holds only in-frame clones, not every one. The table has 98,000 or so clones, nearly 90% seen once. This specimen consisted of CD4+ T cells from blood, obtained before the transplant. The TCR originated in a human donor who received a combined kidney and bone marrow transplant.

In nucleotides, the CDR3 is TGTGCCAGCAGCGTAGGGCTAGCGGGGGGTTCTAGCACAGATACGCAGTATTTT. Protein product: CASSVGLAGGSSTDTQYF. The chain is built from TRBV9 and TRBJ2-3; 11 positions match TRBD2. The trim removed 0 bases at V and 0 bases at J, leaving 6 bases unmatched. Germline values: CDR1 SGDLS, CDR2 YYNGEE. The CDR3 contains 18 residues.